These 21 T cell receptor beta chains share one sample of origin, sequenced in a study of neurological immune-mediated disorders. TCRdb called the 5' RACE reads again in MiXCR, with one record for every CDR3 protein. Of about 74,000 distinct CDR3 sequences in the sample, around 5.5% were seen once. What was sequenced was PBMCs. The origin of the receptors is a man between 18 and 35 years old with multiple sclerosis.

In this sample, this clonotype turned up many times. V usage is TRBV30 and J usage is TRBJ2-7; 9 bases are a match to TRBD1. Germline lookup yields CDR1 GTSNPN and CDR2 SVGIG (reference sequence). The length of the CDR3 is 12 residues. V lost 3 bases and J lost 7; bases outside the gene matches: 4. As DNA, the CDR3 is TGTGCCTGGAGGGGACAGGGTGGGGAGCAGTACTTC. Amino acid sequence: CAWRGQGGEQYF.

This clonotype was found many times. V is TRBV7-2 and J is TRBJ2-5; either TRBD1 or TRBD2 may fit D (6 bases each). Germline V gives CDR1 SGHTA, CDR2 FQGNSA. The CDR3 extends over 14 amino acids. Trimming cost V 5 bases and J 1 base, with 11 bases left between them. The CDR3 reads CASSPGASQETQYF. Here the CDR3 DNA reads TGTGCCAGCAGCCCGGGGGCCAGCCAAGAGACCCAGTACTTC. The full variable domain, in which reference TRBV7-2 and TRBJ2-5 provide the parts outside the CDR3, is GAGVSQSPSNKVTEKGKDVELRCDPISGHTALYWYRQSLGQGLEFLIYFQGNSAPDKSGLPSDRFSAERTGGSVSTLTIQRTQQEDSAVYLCASSPGASQETQYFGPGTRLLVL.

This clonotype has ten or more counts. This chain uses TRBV5-6 with TRBJ1-1, with 8 bases fitting TRBD1. Losses at the gene ends were 5 bases for V and 4 bases for J; bases not matched to a gene: 13. Per germline, CDR1 SGHDT and CDR2 YYEEEE. This CDR3 region has 16 residues. The CDR3 DNA follows: TGTGCCAGCAGGCCACAGGGGGGATTTTGGGTCACTGAAGCTTTCTTT. Translation gives CASRPQGGFWVTEAFF.

At least ten counts were recorded for this clonotype. This sequence joins TRBV12-3 or TRBV12-4 and TRBJ2-3; D unresolved. CDR3 size: 15 residues. V lost 5 bases to trimming and J lost 0 bases, with 12 bases between them. Here the CDR3 DNA reads TGTGCCAGCAGTCCTCGCACCACTAGCACAGATACGCAGTATTTT. Protein product: CASSPRTTSTDTQYF.

This clonotype was seen many times. J is TRBJ2-5 and V is TRBV7-9, with 8 bases aligning to TRBD1. CDR3 length: 17 amino acids. From germline, CDR1 is SEHNR and CDR2 FQNEAQ (reference sequence). The J segment lost 2 bases and the V segment lost 2 bases, leaving 10 bases of the junction unmatched. The CDR3 bases are TGTGCCAGCAGCTTACCCATGCGCTACAGGGGGCAAGAGACCCAGTACTTC. Translated, it gives CASSLPMRYRGQETQYF.

This clonotype has a count of ten or more. The V call is TRBV20-1, the J call TRBJ2-1; 7 positions match TRBD2. Germline-derived CDR1 and CDR2 are DFQATT and SNEGSKA (reference sequence). There are 14 residues in the CDR3. With 6 bases clipped from V and 7 bases from J, the junction kept 12 bases outside the gene matches. DNA for the CDR3: TGCAGTGCCCCTGTGGGAGGGGTTGGGAATGAGCAGTTCTTC. It yields the protein CSAPVGGVGNEQFF.

This clonotype showed up many times. The chain joins TRBV14 to TRBJ2-5, with 9 bases matching TRBD2. The CDR3 is made up of 15 amino acids. The germline V gene has CDR1 SGHDN and CDR2 FVKESK. Germline trimming cut 1 base from V and 5 bases from J; bases unmatched to any gene: 5. The CDR3 sequence: CASSQGSGGTETQYF. CDR3 DNA sequence: TGTGCCAGCAGCCAAGGAAGCGGGGGGACGGAGACCCAGTACTTC.

This clonotype was seen many times. The chain employs TRBV7-8 and TRBJ1-2; tentatively, D is TRBD1 (6 bases). The CDR3 consists of 13 residues. CDR1 is SGHVS and CDR2 is FQNEAQ in the germline V gene. The V end was cut by 5 bases, the J end by 6 bases, with 13 bases between. The CDR3 sequence: CASSPSRGNGYTF. CDR3 bases: TGTGCCAGCAGCCCGAGCAGGGGAAATGGCTACACCTTC.

This clonotype was picked up many times. The chain has TRBV12-3 or TRBV12-4 and TRBJ2-7, with 8 nucleotides matching TRBD1. The V segment lost 1 base and the J segment 2 bases; nucleotides outside the gene matches: 4. This CDR3 has 15 residues. CDR3 amino acids: CASSLGGQGTYEQYF. CDR3 coding DNA: TGTGCCAGCAGTTTAGGCGGACAGGGAACCTACGAGCAGTACTTC.

At least ten counts were recorded for this clonotype. The chain couples TRBV27 to TRBJ2-1, with 13 bases fitting TRBD2. There are 18 residues in the CDR3. Germline assignment: CDR1 MNHEY and CDR2 SMNVEV (reference sequence). The V segment lost 1 base and the J segment 8 bases; nucleotides outside the gene matches: 11. The DNA for the CDR3 is TGTGCCAGCAGTTTATTCGGACTAGCGGGAGTCTCCACACATGAGCAGTTCTTC. It codes for CASSLFGLAGVSTHEQFF.

With regard to this clonotype: At one end the junction does not follow the germline gene, possibly because of a read error. The rearrangement uses TRBV5-6 and TRBJ1-6; D is ambiguous. The CDR3 runs to 14 residues. CDR1 is SGHDT, CDR2 YYEEEE, per germline. Here the CDR3 reads CASSQRQVGSPLNF. DNA for the CDR3: TGTGCCAGCAGCCAGCGGCAGGTCGGGTCACCCCTCAACTTT. The variable domain in full, with the rest retrieved from reference TRBV5-6 and TRBJ1-6, is DAGVTQSPTHLIKTRGQQVTLRCSPKSGHDTVSWYQQALGQGPQFIFQYYEEEERQRGNFPDRFSGHQFPNYSSELNVNALLLGDSALYLCASSQRQVGSPLNFGNGTRLTVT.

This clonotype showed up many times. V gene TRBV5-1 combines with J gene TRBJ2-1; 7 bases fit TRBD1. J lost 5 bases, V lost 5 bases, and 4 bases had no gene match. CDR3 length: 13 residues. Looked up from germline, CDR1 is SGHRS and CDR2 is YFSETQ. This CDR3 is CASSRGQHNEQFF. The CDR3 DNA follows: TGCGCCAGCAGTCGGGGACAGCACAATGAGCAGTTCTTC.

Notes on this clonotype: This may arise from a read error, as a much more abundant clone is one base away. V and J are TRBV20-1 and TRBJ1-6; D unclear. With 2 bases removed from V and 6 bases from J, the gap between germline ends came to 11 bases. Germline V lookup: CDR1 DFQATT, CDR2 SNEGSKA (reference sequence). CDR3 length: 14 residues. CDR3 in amino acids: CSARPVARNSPLHF. CDR3 bases: TGCAGTGCTAGACCAGTGGCGCGTAATTCACCCCTCCACTTT.

This clonotype came up many times. The chain links TRBV7-3 to TRBJ2-2; tentative D call: TRBD1 (5 bases). The V gene's germline CDR1 is SGHTA and CDR2 FQGTGA. The CDR3 has 13 residues. Deletions cut 4 bases from V and 7 bases from J, with 10 bases between. In DNA form, the CDR3 reads TGTGCCAGCAGCTCCCAGGGTGGCGGGGAGCTGTTTTTT. Translation: CASSSQGGGELFF.

This clonotype was seen many times. The chain carries TRBV5-6 and TRBJ1-1; D gene unclear. CDR3 length: 11 amino acids. The germline V and J ends were trimmed by 1 base and 10 bases, with 8 bases remaining between them. Germline CDR1 is SGHDT and CDR2 is YYEEEE. In nucleotides, the CDR3 is TGTGCCAGCAGCTTGAATCAGGTAGCTTTCTTT. It yields the protein CASSLNQVAFF.

This clonotype has ten or more counts. V gene TRBV20-1 combines with J gene TRBJ1-3, with D hard to call. The CDR3 is made up of 15 amino acids. In germline, CDR1 is DFQATT, CDR2 SNEGSKA (reference sequence). Trimming shortened V by 0 bases and J by 0 bases, and 9 bases separated the two germline ends. The CDR3 spells CSARDRSGSGNTIYF. DNA for the CDR3: TGCAGTGCTAGAGATAGATCCGGCTCTGGAAACACCATATATTTT.

This clonotype occurred many times. This chain joins TRBV4-1 and TRBJ2-5; D gene uncertain. V lost 1 base to trimming and J lost 3 bases, with 6 bases between them. CDR1 and CDR2 (germline): MGHRA, YSYEKL. The CDR3 runs 13 residues. DNA of the CDR3: TGCGCCAGCAGCCAAGTGGCTAAAGAGACCCAGTACTTC. Amino acid sequence: CASSQVAKETQYF.

The sample holds many counts of this clonotype. The rearrangement links TRBV10-3 to TRBJ2-7; the D gene is possibly TRBD1 (5 bases). CDR1 ENHRY and CDR2 SYGVKD come from the germline V gene. V was cut by 0 bases and J by 2 bases, with 17 bases left in between. The CDR3 consists of 17 residues. The chain's CDR3 is CAISESIVSRATYEQYF. As DNA, the CDR3 is TGTGCCATCAGTGAGTCGATCGTGTCCAGGGCAACCTACGAGCAGTACTTC.

This clonotype was picked up many times. The chain joins TRBV7-8 to TRBJ1-6; D gene uncertain. Between the trimmed V and J ends, which lost 1 base and 2 bases, there was a span of 9 bases. Germline CDR1 is SGHVS and CDR2 is FQNEAQ. The CDR3 consists of 16 residues. CDR3: CASSLEDAAYNSPLHF. The CDR3, as DNA: TGTGCCAGCAGCTTAGAGGACGCAGCCTATAATTCACCCCTCCACTTT.

This clonotype was counted many times. The CDR3 sequence: CASSLEGAGLNEQYF. Written as DNA, the CDR3 is TGCGCCAGCAGCTTGGAGGGGGCAGGGTTGAACGAGCAGTACTTC. The chain uses TRBV5-1 and TRBJ2-7; 7 nucleotides match TRBD1. The V gene's germline CDR1 is SGHRS and CDR2 YFSETQ. The CDR3 contains 15 residues. J gave up 5 bases and V 0 bases, and 8 bases lay outside the gene matches.

The sample holds many counts of this clonotype. The rearrangement joins TRBV5-1 to TRBJ2-7, with D hard to call. This CDR3 spans 12 amino acids. The germline V gene has CDR1 SGHRS and CDR2 YFSETQ. Trimming stripped 0 bases from V and 6 bases from J, with 7 bases between. The CDR3 bases are TGCGCCAGCAGCTTGGGTCTCTCCGAGCAGTACTTC. Its protein is CASSLGLSEQYF.